A selection of T cell receptor beta chains follows, all from one sample in a study of beta chain features in type 1 diabetes. The data were produced by immunoSEQ multiplex PCR, yet TCRdb's version contains in-frame clones alone and is incomplete. The sample lists about 180,000 clones, approximately 8% occurring once. Input material: central memory CD4+ T cells from blood. The receptors stem from a woman between 35 and 50 years old with type 1 diabetes. The CDR3 runs from the conserved cysteine through the conserved F or W.

J gene | V gene | CDR3 protein
TRBJ2-5 | TRBV19 | CASSIARGQGAQYF
TRBJ2-5 | TRBV11-1 | CASSLGQIQETQYF
TRBJ2-1 | TRBV6-5 | CASSYSARQYNEQFF
TRBJ2-7 | TRBV2 | CASSARQSSYEQYF
TRBJ1-1 | TRBV7-3 | CASSSSTGSTEAFF
TRBJ2-2 | TRBV19 | CASSGGTGYTGELFF
TRBJ1-2 | TRBV28 | CASWGQGENYGYTF
TRBJ2-1 | TRBV5-1 | CASKGLAAYNEQFF
TRBJ2-1 | TRBV20-1 | CSAVTPEQFF
TRBJ2-1 | TRBV4-1 | CASSPKWESSYNEQFF
TRBJ2-6 | TRBV7-9 | CASSSMYSGANVLTF
TRBJ2-1 | TRBV6-5 | CASSYRGRDEQFF
TRBJ2-4 | TRBV5-1 | CASSLGLAGLNIQYF
TRBJ2-5 | TRBV11-2 | CASSRGTGEETQYF
TRBJ2-1 | TRBV6-6 | CASRSFSGGGYNEQFF
TRBJ2-1 | TRBV6-6 | CASSSRELGEQFF
TRBJ2-1 | TRBV7-2 | CASSPRGAGGVSEQFF
TRBJ2-1 | TRBV10-3 | CAISEGGSSYNEQFF
TRBJ2-1 | TRBV30 | CAWGLAGSVYNEQFF
TRBJ2-5 | TRBV7-9 | CASSLASGQETQYF
TRBJ2-7 | TRBV2 | CASRGSGQVNYEQYF
TRBJ2-4 | TRBV4-2 | CASSSALRQDGEGNIQYF
TRBJ1-1 | TRBV28 | CASSAGGLNTEAFF